The clone carrying this T cell receptor beta chain appeared many times. Its specificity is unknown. Germline lookup yields CDR1 DFQATT and CDR2 SNEGSKA (reference sequence). With 6 bases removed from V and 3 bases from J, the gap between germline ends came to 8 bases. There are 11 residues in the CDR3. TCR beta CDR3 sequences were amplified from RNA transcripts. HTBI primers were employed in a first-round RT-PCR of the TCR CDR3. Using its own MiXCR run on the multiplex PCR reads, TCRdb lists one record per CDR3 protein. The sample has some 740,000 distinct CDR3 sequences, around 15% seen once. This entry comes from a study of T cells in Graves' hyperthyroidism and ophthalmopathy. Study-wide results and caveats: In the blood, most expanded thyroid clonotypes above 0.001 appeared as well. Progression to ophthalmopathy was predicted a median of 6.5 months early.

The diagnoses drew upon clinical symptoms, serum thyroxine and TRAb, thyroid ultrasound and orbital computed tomography. This receptor was identified in a woman aged 18-30 years with Graves' hyperthyroidism. Specimen: blood. The chain has TRBV20-1 and TRBJ1-1; D gene ambiguous. In DNA form, the CDR3 reads TGCAGTGCAAACCGGGACACTGAAGCTTTCTTT. Translated, it gives CSANRDTEAFF.